This is a list of T cell receptor beta chains from one sample in a study of blood T cell repertoires in COVID-19. TCRdb keeps only in-frame clones here, not all; method: immunoSEQ multiplex PCR. The sample has some 150,000 clones; roughly 87% are singletons. Sequencing input: peripheral blood. These receptors all come from a woman aged 45-59 years with acute or convalescent COVID-19. Both conserved end residues are part of each CDR3. The order of the fields is clone size, V gene, D gene, J gene, CDR3 protein, CDR3 DNA. A D gene is named only where the DNA matches it firmly. A row's size may be missing; if present it is once, few, many or a size class.

clone_size: once; v_call: TRBV3-1/TRBV3-2; d_call: TRBD2; j_call: TRBJ2-1; cdr3_aa: CASSLQTSGSSNEQFF; cdr3_nt: TGTGCCAGCAGCCTGCAGACTAGCGGGAGTAGCAATGAGCAGTTCTTC
clone_size: -; v_call: TRBV4-2; d_call: TRBD2; j_call: TRBJ2-1; cdr3_aa: CASSPSGGDYNEQFF; cdr3_nt: TGTGCCAGCAGCCCTAGCGGGGGGGATTACAATGAGCAGTTCTTC
clone_size: once; v_call: TRBV2; d_call: TRBD2; j_call: TRBJ2-1; cdr3_aa: CASSGLAGGGEQFF; cdr3_nt: TGTGCCAGCAGTGGGCTAGCGGGAGGGGGCGAGCAGTTCTTC
clone_size: -; v_call: TRBV18; d_call: TRBD1; j_call: TRBJ1-2; cdr3_aa: CASSPGTGQGYGYTF; cdr3_nt: TGTGCCAGCTCGCCCGGGACAGGGCAGGGCTATGGCTACACCTTC
clone_size: -; v_call: TRBV7-9; d_call: -; j_call: TRBJ2-7; cdr3_aa: CASRRGIGGQIYEQYF; cdr3_nt: TGTGCCAGCAGAAGGGGCATAGGTGGACAAATCTACGAGCAGTACTTC
clone_size: -; v_call: TRBV5-1; d_call: -; j_call: TRBJ2-3; cdr3_aa: CASRIMDGADTQYF; cdr3_nt: TGCGCCAGCAGAATCATGGACGGGGCAGATACGCAGTATTTT
clone_size: -; v_call: TRBV27; d_call: TRBD2; j_call: TRBJ2-3; cdr3_aa: CASSRRLAGAPYTQYF; cdr3_nt: TGTGCCAGCAGTCGTCGGCTAGCGGGGGCCCCATATACGCAGTATTTT
clone_size: -; v_call: TRBV18; d_call: TRBD2; j_call: TRBJ2-3; cdr3_aa: CASSPALAGGPTWTDTQYF; cdr3_nt: TGTGCCAGCTCCCCAGCACTAGCGGGGGGGCCTACTTGGACAGATACGCAGTATTTT
clone_size: -; v_call: TRBV27; d_call: TRBD1; j_call: TRBJ2-7; cdr3_aa: CASSAGTGIHGDEQYF; cdr3_nt: TGTGCCAGCAGTGCCGGGACAGGGATACATGGAGACGAGCAGTACTTC
clone_size: once; v_call: TRBV6-6; d_call: TRBD2; j_call: TRBJ2-3; cdr3_aa: CASSAGEGTDTQYF; cdr3_nt: TGTGCCAGCAGTGCGGGGGAGGGCACAGATACGCAGTATTTT
clone_size: -; v_call: TRBV29-1; d_call: TRBD1; j_call: TRBJ1-2; cdr3_aa: CSVGRDRTNYGYTF; cdr3_nt: TGCAGCGTCGGAAGGGACAGAACCAACTATGGCTACACCTTC
clone_size: -; v_call: TRBV7-3; d_call: TRBD2; j_call: TRBJ2-3; cdr3_aa: CASSLRLAGGTDTQYF; cdr3_nt: TGTGCCAGCAGCTTAAGACTAGCGGGGGGCACAGATACGCAGTATTTT
clone_size: -; v_call: TRBV24-1; d_call: -; j_call: TRBJ2-4; cdr3_aa: CATSDTGRAENIQYF; cdr3_nt: TGTGCCACCAGTGACACAGGGAGGGCAGAAAACATTCAGTACTTC
clone_size: -; v_call: TRBV6-2/TRBV6-3; d_call: TRBD1; j_call: TRBJ1-1; cdr3_aa: CASSYSAGQMNTEAFF; cdr3_nt: TGTGCCAGCAGTTACTCCGCGGGACAGATGAACACTGAAGCTTTCTTT
clone_size: -; v_call: TRBV9; d_call: TRBD2; j_call: TRBJ2-2; cdr3_aa: CASSVLAGVAGELFF; cdr3_nt: TGTGCCAGCAGCGTCTTGGCGGGAGTAGCCGGGGAGCTGTTTTTT
clone_size: -; v_call: TRBV7-3; d_call: -; j_call: TRBJ1-2; cdr3_aa: CASSLGPNYGYTF; cdr3_nt: TGTGCCAGCAGCTTGGGGCCTAACTATGGCTACACCTTC
clone_size: -; v_call: TRBV6-5; d_call: TRBD1; j_call: TRBJ1-5; cdr3_aa: CASSLQGALRPQHF; cdr3_nt: TGTGCCAGCAGTCTCCAGGGGGCGCTTCGGCCCCAGCATTTT
clone_size: -; v_call: TRBV12-5; d_call: -; j_call: TRBJ2-6; cdr3_aa: CASGPQGSGANVLTF; cdr3_nt: TGTGCTAGTGGTCCTCAGGGAAGTGGGGCCAACGTCCTGACTTTC
clone_size: -; v_call: TRBV5-4; d_call: TRBD2; j_call: TRBJ2-7; cdr3_aa: CASSSSGRTYEQYF; cdr3_nt: TGTGCCAGCAGCTCCAGCGGGAGAACCTACGAGCAGTACTTC
clone_size: few; v_call: TRBV3-1/TRBV3-2; d_call: -; j_call: TRBJ1-3; cdr3_aa: CASGRASGNTIYF; cdr3_nt: TGTGCCAGCGGGAGGGCCTCTGGAAACACCATATATTTT
clone_size: once; v_call: TRBV19; d_call: -; j_call: TRBJ1-3; cdr3_aa: CASSDNSGNTIYF; cdr3_nt: TGTGCCAGTTCCGACAACTCTGGAAACACCATATATTTT
clone_size: -; v_call: TRBV3-1/TRBV3-2; d_call: -; j_call: TRBJ2-1; cdr3_aa: CASSHALEQFF; cdr3_nt: TGTGCCAGCAGCCACGCGCTTGAGCAGTTCTTC
clone_size: -; v_call: TRBV11-2; d_call: TRBD1; j_call: TRBJ1-1; cdr3_aa: CASSFGQAFTEAFF; cdr3_nt: TGTGCCAGCAGCTTCGGACAGGCCTTCACTGAAGCTTTCTTT
clone_size: -; v_call: TRBV6-1; d_call: TRBD1; j_call: TRBJ2-1; cdr3_aa: CASSEARTGVHNEQFF; cdr3_nt: TGTGCCAGCAGTGAAGCGCGGACAGGCGTCCACAATGAGCAGTTCTTC
clone_size: -; v_call: TRBV6-6; d_call: -; j_call: TRBJ2-3; cdr3_aa: CASSPDTDTQYF; cdr3_nt: TGTGCCAGCAGTCCAGACACAGATACGCAGTATTTT